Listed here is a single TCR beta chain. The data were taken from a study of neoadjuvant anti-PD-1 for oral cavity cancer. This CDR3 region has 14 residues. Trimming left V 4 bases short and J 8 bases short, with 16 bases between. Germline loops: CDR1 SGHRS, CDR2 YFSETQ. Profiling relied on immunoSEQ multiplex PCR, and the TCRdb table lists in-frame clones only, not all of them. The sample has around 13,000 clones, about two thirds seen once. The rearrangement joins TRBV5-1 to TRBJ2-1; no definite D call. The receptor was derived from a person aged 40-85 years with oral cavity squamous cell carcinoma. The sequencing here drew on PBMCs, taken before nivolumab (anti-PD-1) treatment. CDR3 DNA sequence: TGCGCCAGCAGCGATATAGCTTGGTCGGATGAGCAGTTCTTC. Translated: CASSDIAWSDEQFF.